This T cell receptor (beta chain) was documented in a study of T cell changes during pregnancy in multiple sclerosis. The CDR3 has 13 residues. Germline CDR1 is SGHAT and CDR2 is FQNNGV. The germline V and J ends were trimmed by 0 bases and 4 bases, with 6 bases remaining between them. TCRdb keeps only in-frame clones here, not all; method: immunoSEQ multiplex PCR. The sample lists fewer than 65,000 clones, 91% seen once, with about 2.3% in the top ten. The gene calls are TRBV11-2 and TRBJ1-2; D remains ambiguous. This receptor was taken from a female donor in good health, enrolled as a control in a pregnancy study. Sequenced material: peripheral blood, taken in the third trimester of pregnancy. The CDR3 spells CASSLEGSYGYTF. CDR3 nucleotides: TGTGCCAGCAGCTTAGAGGGCAGCTATGGCTACACCTTC.